This TCR beta chain came from a study of cytomegalovirus exposure and HLA in healthy donors. General study results and limits: According to a subsequent analysis, TCR clusters from the first cohort were inclined to appear together in the 100 to 150 validation repertoires.

Germline CDR1 MDHEN, CDR2 SYDVKM. J lost 4 bases, V lost 6 bases, and 5 bases had no gene match. CDR3 length equals 13 residues. The donors were members of the validation cohort comprising about 120 subjects, separate from the approximately 630-subject first cohort. The table came from immunoSEQ multiplex PCR; TCRdb's copy has only in-frame clones and leaves some out. The data show about 400,000 clones, more than 80% seen once. Remarks on this clone: Its target is not known.

The specimen sequenced was PBMCs. The rearrangement uses TRBV28 and TRBJ1-2; TRBD1 matches 7 bases. The receptor was isolated from a woman aged 18-29 years in good health and CMV-seronegative. The CDR3 is CASSPDRFYGYTF. CDR3 DNA: TGTGCCAGCAGCCCGGACAGGTTCTATGGCTACACCTTC.